This TCR beta chain is from a study of CD8+ T cells in alopecia areata. Treatment: oral pan-JAK inhibitor, 5-10 mg twice daily. Sequencing relied on a cDNA template that was reverse transcribed from extracted RNA. Method: immunoSEQ multiplex PCR; TCRdb's copy keeps in-frame clones and lacks some. The table has 110,000 or so clones, less than 60% seen once. Germline V gives CDR1 LGHNA, CDR2 YNFKEQ. CDR3 length: 15 amino acids. V shed 5 bases, J shed 2 bases, and the junction held 3 bases outside the gene matches. The chain carries TRBV4-2 and TRBJ2-6; 7 nucleotides align to TRBD1. The sequences come from CD4+ T cells sorted from blood, collected at week 24, from a patient treated with tofacitinib. The receptor comes from a human donor with alopecia areata. The CDR3 here is CASSLGGAGANVLTF. CDR3 coding DNA: TGTGCCAGCAGCTTAGGGGGCGCTGGGGCCAACGTCCTGACTTTC.